This T cell receptor beta chain was profiled in a study of CD8+ T cells in alopecia areata. Study outcomes and limitations: An increase in clonality over normal scalp was evident in lesional scalp, especially alopecia totalis/universalis.

The CDR3 spans 14 residues. Trimming removed 10 bases from V and 8 bases from J, with 21 bases in between. The germline gives CDR1 MNHNS, CDR2 SASEGT. On this clone: Antigen: not known.

Extraction of RNA preceded its reverse transcription into cDNA, which served as the sequencing template. Sequencing was performed with immunoSEQ multiplex PCR; in TCRdb, only in-frame clones are kept and a portion is missing. Of about 110,000 clones in the sample, 55% to 75% are singletons; the top ten hold roughly 20%. This clonotype originated in a human donor in good health. The V call is TRBV6-1, the J call TRBJ2-4; maybe TRBD2 (6 bases). Source material: CD8+ T cells sorted from blood. The DNA for the CDR3 is TGTGCCATCAGGGATCCCGGGGGTCCAGACATTCAGTACTTC. This sequence encodes CAIRDPGGPDIQYF.